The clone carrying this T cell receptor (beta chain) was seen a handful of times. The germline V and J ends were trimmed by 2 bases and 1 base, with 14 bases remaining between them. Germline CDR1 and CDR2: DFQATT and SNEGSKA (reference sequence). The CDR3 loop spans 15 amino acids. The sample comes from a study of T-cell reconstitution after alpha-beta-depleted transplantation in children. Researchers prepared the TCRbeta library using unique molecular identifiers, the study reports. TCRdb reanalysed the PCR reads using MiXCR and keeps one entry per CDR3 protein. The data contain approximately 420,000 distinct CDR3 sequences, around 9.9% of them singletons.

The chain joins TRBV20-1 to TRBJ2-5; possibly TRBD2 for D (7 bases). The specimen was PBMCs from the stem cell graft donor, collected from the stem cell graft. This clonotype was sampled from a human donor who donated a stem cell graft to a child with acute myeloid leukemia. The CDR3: CSARIAGGAQETQYF. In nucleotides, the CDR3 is TGCAGTGCTAGAATCGCTGGGGGGGCCCAAGAGACCCAGTACTTC.